A selection of T cell receptor beta chains follows, all from one sample in a study of T cells in Graves' hyperthyroidism and ophthalmopathy. Each CDR3 protein gets one entry after TCRdb re-called the multiplex PCR reads with MiXCR. The sample has hundreds of thousands of distinct CDR3 sequences, 15% to 17% seen once. The sequenced material came from blood. Receptor source: a woman under 30 with Graves' hyperthyroidism. CDR3s include the opening cysteine and the closing phenylalanine or tryptophan. D genes are given only for firm matches. Expanded clones get a size class; other rows say once, few or many, or leave the size out.

>TRBJ2-1|TRBV7-8|-|-
CASSFGNHNEQFF
TGTGCCAGCAGCTTTGGCAACCACAATGAGCAGTTCTTC
>TRBJ1-2|TRBV28|many|-
CASSLRRQGRDGYTF
TGTGCCAGCAGCCTTCGGCGGCAGGGGCGGGATGGCTACACCTTC
>TRBJ1-1|TRBV19|few|-
CASTSENTEAFF
TGTGCCAGTACTTCAGAGAACACTGAAGCTTTCTTT
>TRBJ2-2|TRBV6-4|-|-
CASSDSTGSTGELFF
TGTGCCAGCAGTGACTCCACCGGGAGTACCGGGGAGCTGTTTTTT
>TRBJ1-1|TRBV19|many|-
CASSAGTGANTEAFF
TGTGCCAGTAGCGCAGGGACTGGCGCGAACACTGAAGCTTTCTTT
>TRBJ2-7|TRBV11-2|many|-
CASSFGGDRPSWGEQYF
TGTGCCAGCAGCTTTGGTGGTGACAGGCCCTCGTGGGGCGAGCAGTACTTC
>TRBJ2-3|TRBV11-2|-|-
CASSETGSPDTQYF
TGTGCCAGCAGCGAAACAGGGAGCCCAGATACGCAGTATTTT
>TRBJ2-1|TRBV6-2/TRBV6-3|-|TRBD2
CASLAGGPNEQFF
TGTGCCAGCCTAGCGGGAGGGCCTAATGAGCAGTTCTTC
>TRBJ2-7|TRBV5-1|-|TRBD1
CASGIGDRVNEQYF
TGCGCCAGCGGCATAGGGGACAGGGTCAACGAGCAGTACTTC
>TRBJ1-2|TRBV6-2/TRBV6-3|many|-
CASSSGTTPYGYTF
TGTGCCAGCAGTTCCGGGACAACTCCTTATGGCTACACCTTC
>TRBJ2-1|TRBV6-2/TRBV6-3|-|-
CASSYSIYNEQFF
TGTGCCAGCAGTTACTCGATATACAATGAGCAGTTCTTC
>TRBJ2-1|TRBV20-1|many|TRBD1
CSARQGQGVGNEQFF
TGCAGTGCTAGACAAGGACAGGGGGTGGGCAATGAGCAGTTCTTC
>TRBJ1-1|TRBV28|many|-
CASSLGGGVNTEAFF
TGTGCCAGCAGTTTAGGGGGGGGGGTGAACACTGAAGCTTTCTTT
>TRBJ2-1|TRBV4-1|-|-
CASSQEWNNEQFF
TGCGCCAGCAGCCAAGAATGGAACAATGAGCAGTTCTTC
>TRBJ2-7|TRBV7-9|few|-
CASSALFGYEQYF
TGTGCCAGCAGCGCCCTTTTCGGCTACGAGCAGTACTTC
>TRBJ2-2|TRBV19|-|-
CASSSGLNTGELFF
TGTGCCAGTAGTTCGGGACTCAACACCGGGGAGCTGTTTTTT
>TRBJ1-1|TRBV20-1|many|TRBD1
CSADRGRSTEAFF
TGCAGTGCTGACAGGGGAAGGTCCACTGAAGCTTTCTTT
>TRBJ2-1|TRBV28|many|-
CASRKEIGAFNNEQFF
TGTGCCAGCAGAAAAGAGATAGGGGCTTTTAACAATGAGCAGTTCTTC
>TRBJ2-7|TRBV20-1|-|TRBD2
CSGGTSGRKEQYF
TGCAGTGGGGGGACTAGCGGGAGGAAAGAGCAGTACTTC
>TRBJ1-2|TRBV7-9|few|-
CASSLVTVPGYTF
TGTGCCAGCAGCTTGGTGACAGTTCCTGGCTACACCTTC
>TRBJ2-3|TRBV20-1|many|TRBD2
CSASGGSIADTQYF
TGCAGTGCTAGCGGCGGGAGTATTGCAGATACGCAGTATTTT
>TRBJ2-7|TRBV10-3|-|-
CAISERGDTYEQYF
TGTGCCATCAGTGAAAGGGGTGACACCTACGAGCAGTACTTC
>TRBJ2-1|TRBV25-1|-|TRBD2
CASSDVVLAGGYPPANEQFF
TGTGCCAGCAGTGATGTGGTGCTAGCGGGAGGGTACCCCCCCGCCAATGAGCAGTTCTTC
>TRBJ1-5|TRBV7-8|-|-
CASSFHGPSNQPQHF
TGTGCCAGCAGCTTCCACGGCCCTAGCAATCAGCCCCAGCATTTT
>TRBJ1-4|TRBV24-1|once|-
CATSDFGEKLFF
TGTGCCACCAGTGATTTTGGTGAAAAACTGTTTTTT
>TRBJ2-7|TRBV27|many|-
CASTVDSSPYEQYF
TGTGCCAGCACCGTCGACAGTTCCCCCTACGAGCAGTACTTC
>TRBJ2-4|TRBV24-1|few|-
CATSDGPQSIQYF
TGTGCCACCAGTGACGGGCCCCAAAGCATTCAGTACTTC
>TRBJ2-5|TRBV20-1|many|-
CSAFPLWSFETQYF
TGCAGTGCCTTCCCCCTTTGGTCCTTCGAGACCCAGTACTTC
>TRBJ1-1|TRBV5-1|-|TRBD1
CASSRFPQGALGSTEAFF
TGCGCCAGCAGTAGATTCCCACAGGGGGCCTTAGGGAGCACTGAAGCTTTCTTT
>TRBJ2-7|TRBV7-9|-|TRBD1
CASSDLGGSVNEQYF
TGTGCCAGCAGCGACCTAGGGGGCTCTGTCAACGAGCAGTACTTC
>TRBJ1-2|TRBV12-3/TRBV12-4|many|-
CASSLEGSYGYTF
TGTGCCAGCAGCTTAGAGGGATCCTATGGCTACACCTTC
>TRBJ2-7|TRBV7-9|-|TRBD1
CASSFGTELSYEQYF
TGTGCCAGCAGCTTCGGGACAGAATTATCCTACGAGCAGTACTTC
>TRBJ2-3|TRBV11-3|many|-
CASSLRGAVSTDTQYF
TGTGCCAGCAGCTTACGGGGGGCCGTTAGCACAGATACGCAGTATTTT
>TRBJ2-1|TRBV7-8|many|-
CASGLRTSYNEQFF
TGTGCCAGCGGGCTACGTACGAGTTACAATGAGCAGTTCTTC
>TRBJ1-2|TRBV11-2|many|-
CASSRLKPRVPNYGYTF
TGTGCCAGCAGCCGATTGAAACCCAGGGTTCCTAACTATGGCTACACCTTC
>TRBJ1-6|TRBV15|many|TRBD1
CATSTDRGNSPLHF
TGTGCCACCAGCACAGACAGGGGTAATTCACCCCTCCACTTT
>TRBJ2-7|TRBV10-2|many|-
CASLDSYEQYF
TGCGCCAGTCTGGACAGCTACGAGCAGTACTTC
>TRBJ1-2|TRBV24-1|few|TRBD1
CATSDSQGNGNYGYTF
TGTGCCACCAGTGATTCACAGGGGAACGGTAACTATGGCTACACCTTC
>TRBJ1-4|TRBV28|-|-
CASSTQGSLFF
TGTGCCAGCAGTACCCAGGGGTCACTGTTTTTT
>TRBJ2-5|TRBV11-2|many|TRBD1
CASSPADRPWETQYF
TGTGCCAGCAGCCCCGCGGACAGGCCTTGGGAGACCCAGTACTTC
>TRBJ2-7|TRBV6-2/TRBV6-3|many|-
CASSSIPTREQYF
TGTGCCAGCAGTTCAATTCCTACTCGGGAGCAGTACTTC
>TRBJ2-1|TRBV6-2/TRBV6-3|many|-
CASSSGTRGYNEQFF
TGTGCCAGCAGTTCCGGGACCAGAGGATACAATGAGCAGTTCTTC
>TRBJ1-1|TRBV20-1|many|-
CSASGLTEAFF
TGCAGTGCTAGTGGACTGACTGAAGCTTTCTTT
>TRBJ2-7|TRBV20-1|-|-
CSAELEYEQYF
TGCAGTGCTGAGCTCGAATACGAGCAGTACTTC
>TRBJ2-3|TRBV18|once|-
CASSFTGNHQALSTDTQYF
TGTGCCAGCTCTTTTACGGGGAATCATCAAGCGCTTAGCACAGATACGCAGTATTTT